These T cell receptor beta chains were read from a single sample in a study of T cell responses to AZD1222 COVID-19 vaccine. Measured with immunoSEQ multiplex PCR; TCRdb has only the in-frame clones, and not every one. In the table there are about 200,000 clones, approximately 94% of which are singletons. Material: peripheral blood, obtained 28 days after the second AZD1222 dose. These receptors all come from an adult who received the AZD1222 COVID-19 vaccine. The CDR3 runs from the conserved cysteine through the conserved F or W. Fields, in order: clone size, J gene, V gene, CDR3 protein. Where a row states a size, it is once, few, many or the class of an expanded clone; other rows omit it.

>-|TRBJ1-2|TRBV27
CASSFGPTRAHGYTF
>-|TRBJ1-5|TRBV3-1/TRBV3-2
CASSQAAGYQPQHF
>-|TRBJ1-2|TRBV10-3
CAISESGLGNGYTF
>once|TRBJ1-3|TRBV2
CASSPGERNTIYF
>-|TRBJ1-2|TRBV6-4
CASSPGTGGTYGYTF
>-|TRBJ2-2|TRBV14
CASSRQGQTLNTGELFF
>few|TRBJ1-5|TRBV6-1
CASSEGLQRQPQHF
>-|TRBJ1-2|TRBV5-1
CASSLEWGSYGYTF
>once|TRBJ1-1|TRBV5-1
CATPSRGMNTEAFF
>-|TRBJ1-5|TRBV12-3/TRBV12-4
CASSGSSNQPQHF
>-|TRBJ2-7|TRBV7-8
CASSLVQGGYSYEQYF
>-|TRBJ1-1|TRBV7-8
CASSWEGGGTEAFF
>-|TRBJ1-3|TRBV9
CASSARTWTTGAGNTIYF
>-|TRBJ2-7|TRBV10-2
CASSVQGRTYEQYF
>once|TRBJ2-5|TRBV29-1
CSVAPSGVGETQYF
>-|TRBJ1-5|TRBV28
CASSWVPSQPQHF
>-|TRBJ1-1|TRBV6-5
CASSYWGRLNTEAFF
>few|TRBJ2-5|TRBV5-8
CASSPSGQPQETQYF
>once|TRBJ1-5|TRBV28
CASSLQHQPQHF
>-|TRBJ1-1|TRBV2
CASGRAFF
>-|TRBJ2-2|TRBV21-1
CASSKVAPTLPFF
>-|TRBJ1-2|TRBV2
CASTLEVAATNYGYTF
>once|TRBJ1-4|TRBV2
CASRPGIFEKLFF
>-|TRBJ1-6|TRBV12-3/TRBV12-4
CASRDGRSPLHF
>-|TRBJ2-7|TRBV7-8
CASSARTGLSYEQYF
>-|TRBJ1-1|TRBV9
CASSTGGEAFF
>-|TRBJ2-1|TRBV7-3
CASSTGLAANNEQFF
>-|TRBJ1-2|TRBV4-2
CASSQDIQGVTDGYTF
>-|TRBJ2-7|TRBV28
CASNRGGIEQYF
>once|TRBJ2-5|TRBV3-1/TRBV3-2
CASSLGGYETQYF
>-|TRBJ2-2|TRBV29-1
CSVGPPGTANTGELFF
>-|TRBJ2-7|TRBV9
CASSVGQGSYYEQYF
>-|TRBJ1-4|TRBV25-1
CASSEGQGVGEKLFF
>few|TRBJ1-2|TRBV6-2/TRBV6-3
CASSRTWGGYTF
>-|TRBJ2-2|TRBV2
CASGDRGRTGELFF
>-|TRBJ1-1|TRBV5-8
CASRQPSGTGGRMNTEAFF
>-|TRBJ2-3|TRBV19
CASTPRGPGGVDTQYF
>once|TRBJ1-1|TRBV5-1
CASGFADRGHSSNTEAFF
>-|TRBJ1-2|TRBV7-2
CASSFRVSDGYTF